Below are 5 T cell receptor beta chains sequenced from a single sample in a study of OX40 agonist ivuxolimab in advanced cancers. Assay: immunoSEQ multiplex PCR; the TCRdb copy retains only in-frame clones and omits some. This table has nearly 60,000 clones, 70% to 90% appearing once. This sample comprised CD4+ or CD8+ T cells sorted from blood, obtained in a trial of the OX40 agonist ivuxolimab. Receptor source: an adult with an advanced solid tumor such as melanoma, head and neck, liver or kidney cancer.

The chain employs TRBV13 and TRBJ2-6; D is perhaps TRBD2 (5 bases). The CDR3 runs 12 residues. Deletions cut 5 bases from V and 15 bases from J, with 14 bases between. Germline-derived CDR1 and CDR2 are PRHDT and FYEKMQ (reference sequence). In nucleotides, the CDR3 is TGTGCCAGCAGCCTAAGGTACCGGGGCCTGACTTTC. It translates to CASSLRYRGLTF.

This clone was detected once. In DNA, the CDR3 is TGTGCCAGCAGCCAAGACAAAAGCGACAGGCACTACGAGCAGTACTTC. It codes for CASSQDKSDRHYEQYF. The V gene is TRBV21-1, the J gene TRBJ2-7; the DNA was not used to check the table's D call, TRBD1. TRBV21-1 is a documented pseudogene. The CDR3 runs 16 residues.

The genes are TRBV27 and TRBJ2-1; maybe TRBD2 (6 bases). This CDR3 comprises 15 residues. Germline loops: CDR1 MNHEY, CDR2 SMNVEV (reference sequence). Trimming took off 5 bases at V and 7 bases at J, with 18 bases between the two ends. The DNA for the CDR3 is TGTGCCAGCAGTCTTCCGGGACCGACTAGAAATGAGCAGTTCTTC. This gives the protein CASSLPGPTRNEQFF.

The rearrangement links TRBV29-1 to TRBJ1-2, with TRBD1 matching over 9 bases. Germline V lookup: CDR1 SQVTM, CDR2 ANQGSEA. J was trimmed by 2 bases and V by 7 bases; bases with no gene match: 5. The CDR3 is made up of 13 amino acids. The CDR3 DNA follows: TGCAGCGCCCACAGGGGGCAAAACTATGGCTACACCTTC. It yields the protein CSAHRGQNYGYTF.

This chain connects TRBV18 to TRBJ1-1; possibly TRBD1 for D (6 bases). CDR1 and CDR2 from the germline V gene are KGHSH and LQKENI. V lost 2 bases, J lost 4 bases, and 8 bases lay in between. The CDR3 spans 13 residues. In DNA, the CDR3 is TGTGCCAGCTCACCATTACAGGGCACTGAAGCTTTCTTT. Translated, it gives CASSPLQGTEAFF.